Detailed here is one T cell receptor beta chain. Each CDR3 protein is one row after TCRdb ran MiXCR on the 5' RACE reads. The sample includes over 500,000 distinct CDR3 sequences, roughly 21% of them seen just once. These data belong to a study of identical twins. This CDR3 is built from 16 residues. Trimming took 5 bases from V and 3 from J, leaving 17 bases between them. Another study also made use of these data, one on T cells expressing NK-cell markers.

The source material was CD4+ T cells sorted from blood. The V gene is TRBV12-3 or TRBV12-4, the J gene TRBJ2-1; the D gene is possibly TRBD2 (6 bases). The sequence derives from a woman aged 18-29 years in good health. In DNA form, the CDR3 reads TGTGCCAGCAGTATGACCGGGACTCTACTCTACAATGAGCAGTTCTTC. Encoded protein: CASSMTGTLLYNEQFF.